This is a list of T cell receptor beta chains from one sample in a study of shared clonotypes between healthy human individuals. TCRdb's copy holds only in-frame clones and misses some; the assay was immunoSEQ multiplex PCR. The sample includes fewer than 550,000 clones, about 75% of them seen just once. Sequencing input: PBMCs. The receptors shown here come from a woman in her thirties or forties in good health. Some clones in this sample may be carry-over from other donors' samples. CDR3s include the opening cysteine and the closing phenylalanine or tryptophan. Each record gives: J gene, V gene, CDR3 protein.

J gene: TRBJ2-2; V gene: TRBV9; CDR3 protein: CATGQGPSPGELFF
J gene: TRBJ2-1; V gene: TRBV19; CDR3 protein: CASRLTGTSGSNEQFF
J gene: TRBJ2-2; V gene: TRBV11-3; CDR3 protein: CASSLDGIAGVGELFF
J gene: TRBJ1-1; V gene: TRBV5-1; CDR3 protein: CASRGQSMNTEAFF
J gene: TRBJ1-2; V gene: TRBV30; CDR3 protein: CAWSGPQARYGYTF
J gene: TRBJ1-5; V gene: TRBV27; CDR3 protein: CASSWTGNQPQHF
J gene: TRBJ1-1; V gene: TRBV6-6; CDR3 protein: CASRRGGRNTEAFF
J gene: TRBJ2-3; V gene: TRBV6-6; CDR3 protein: CASSFATDTQYF
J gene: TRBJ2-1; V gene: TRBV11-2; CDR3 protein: CASSQRGFFYEQFF
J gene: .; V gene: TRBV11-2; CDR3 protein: CASSSDPSQSYEQYF
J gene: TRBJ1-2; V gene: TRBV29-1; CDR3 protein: CSVIPFVGGGLRGYTF
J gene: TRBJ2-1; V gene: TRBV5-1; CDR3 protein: CASSPTATGNNEQFF
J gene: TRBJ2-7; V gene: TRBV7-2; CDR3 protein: CASSSASGRTYEQYF
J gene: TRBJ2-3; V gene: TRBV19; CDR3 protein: CASSGRQGITDTQYF
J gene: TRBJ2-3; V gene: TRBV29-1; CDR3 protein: CSVEDPGEGGLDTQYF
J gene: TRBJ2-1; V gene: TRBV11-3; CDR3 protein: CASSLEGTSGTVNQEQFF
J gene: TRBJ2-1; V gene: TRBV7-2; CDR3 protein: CASRGMYGSSNEQFF
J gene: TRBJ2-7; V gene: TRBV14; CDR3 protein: CASSQGTGPYEQYF
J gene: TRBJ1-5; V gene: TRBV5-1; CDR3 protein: CASSLGIDGNQPQHF
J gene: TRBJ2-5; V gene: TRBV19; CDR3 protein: CASSIISGSSETQYF
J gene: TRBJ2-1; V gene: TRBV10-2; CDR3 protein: CASSPDGSYNEQFF
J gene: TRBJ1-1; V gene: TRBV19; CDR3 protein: CASSLETRLNTEAFF
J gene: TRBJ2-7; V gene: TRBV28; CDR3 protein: CASSWDRAYEQYF
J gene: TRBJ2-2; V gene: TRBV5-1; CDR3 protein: CASSPGLAATGELFF
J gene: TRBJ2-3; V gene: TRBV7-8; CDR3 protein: CATLGGRGTDTQYF
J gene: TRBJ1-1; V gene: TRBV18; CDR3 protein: CASSLSRGNTEAFF
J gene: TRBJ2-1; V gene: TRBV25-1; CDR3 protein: CASSERQGSFRNEQFF
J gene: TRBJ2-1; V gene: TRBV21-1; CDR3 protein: CASSKGGRSNEQFF
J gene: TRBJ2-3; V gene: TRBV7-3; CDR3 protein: CASSSGRPLGTQYF
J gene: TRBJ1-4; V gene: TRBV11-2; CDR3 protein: CASSLRTGFRNEKLFF
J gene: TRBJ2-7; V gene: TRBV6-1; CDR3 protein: CASNYRDLSYEQYF
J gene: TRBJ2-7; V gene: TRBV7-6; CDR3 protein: CASSLAGGQGGEQYF
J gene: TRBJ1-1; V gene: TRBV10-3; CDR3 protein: CAISESGAGVNTEAFF
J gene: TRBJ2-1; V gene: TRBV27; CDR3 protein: CASTGSLGHNEQFF
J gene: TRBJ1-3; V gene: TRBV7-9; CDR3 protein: CALTGMADRDGAGNTIYF
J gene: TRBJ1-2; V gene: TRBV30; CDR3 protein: CAWSRQGGGYTF
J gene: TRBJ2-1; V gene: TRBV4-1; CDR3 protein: CASSQIAGSEQFF
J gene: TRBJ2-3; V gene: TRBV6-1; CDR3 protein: CASSEDVFSTDTQYF
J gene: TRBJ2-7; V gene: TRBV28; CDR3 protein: CASSSSLGLWEQYF
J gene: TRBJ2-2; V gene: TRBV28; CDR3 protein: CASRQGGTGELFF
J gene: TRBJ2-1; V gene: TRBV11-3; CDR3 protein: CASSSHIGEQFF
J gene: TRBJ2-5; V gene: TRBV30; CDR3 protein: CAWSVWGRETQYF
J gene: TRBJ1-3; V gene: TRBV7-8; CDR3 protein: CASSLVAGNSGNTIYF
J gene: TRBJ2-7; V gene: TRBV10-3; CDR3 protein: CAIRPGQQAYEQYF
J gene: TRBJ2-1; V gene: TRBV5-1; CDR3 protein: CASSLLAGEDNEQFF
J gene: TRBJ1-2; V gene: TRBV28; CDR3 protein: CASRGSERYGYTF
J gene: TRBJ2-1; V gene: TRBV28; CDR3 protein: CASSFGRVGGEQFF
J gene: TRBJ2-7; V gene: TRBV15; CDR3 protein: CATSRDQGGTYEQYF